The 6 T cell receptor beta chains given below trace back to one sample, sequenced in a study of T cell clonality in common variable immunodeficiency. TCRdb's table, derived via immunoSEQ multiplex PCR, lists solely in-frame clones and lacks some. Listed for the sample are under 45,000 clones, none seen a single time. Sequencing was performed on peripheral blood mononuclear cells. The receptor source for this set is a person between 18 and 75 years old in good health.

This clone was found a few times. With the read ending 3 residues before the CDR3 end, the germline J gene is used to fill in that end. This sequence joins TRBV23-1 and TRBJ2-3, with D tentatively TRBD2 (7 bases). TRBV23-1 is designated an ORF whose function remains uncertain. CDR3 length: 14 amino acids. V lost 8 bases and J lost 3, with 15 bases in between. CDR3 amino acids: CASPTRGGTDTQYF. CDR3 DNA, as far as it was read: TGCGCCAGCCCTACGAGGGGGGGGACAGATACG.

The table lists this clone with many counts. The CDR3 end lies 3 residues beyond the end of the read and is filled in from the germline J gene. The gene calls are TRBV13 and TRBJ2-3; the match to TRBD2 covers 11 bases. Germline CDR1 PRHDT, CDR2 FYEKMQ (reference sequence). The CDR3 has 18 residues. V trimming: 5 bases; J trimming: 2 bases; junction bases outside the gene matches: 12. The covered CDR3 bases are TGTGCCAGCAGCGCGGGACTAGCGGCTATCCTTCTCACAGATACG. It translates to CASSAGLAAILLTDT. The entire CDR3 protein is CASSAGLAAILLTDTQYF.

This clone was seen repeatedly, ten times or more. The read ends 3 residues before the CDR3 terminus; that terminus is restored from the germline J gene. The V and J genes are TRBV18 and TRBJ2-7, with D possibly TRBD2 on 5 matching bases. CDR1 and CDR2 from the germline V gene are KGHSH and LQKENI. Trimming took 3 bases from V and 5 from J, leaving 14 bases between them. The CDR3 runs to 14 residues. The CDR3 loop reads CASSPRRFGDEQYF. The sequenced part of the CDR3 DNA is TGTGCCAGCTCACCGCGGCGGTTCGGGGACGAG.

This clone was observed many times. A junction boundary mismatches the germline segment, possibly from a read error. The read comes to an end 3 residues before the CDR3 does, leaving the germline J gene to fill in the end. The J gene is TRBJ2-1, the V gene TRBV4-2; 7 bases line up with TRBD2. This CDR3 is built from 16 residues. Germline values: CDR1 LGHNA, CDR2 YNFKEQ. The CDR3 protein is CASSLSSGNALNEQFF. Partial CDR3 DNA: TGCGCCAGCAGCCTCTCGAGCGGGAACGCTCTGAATGAG.

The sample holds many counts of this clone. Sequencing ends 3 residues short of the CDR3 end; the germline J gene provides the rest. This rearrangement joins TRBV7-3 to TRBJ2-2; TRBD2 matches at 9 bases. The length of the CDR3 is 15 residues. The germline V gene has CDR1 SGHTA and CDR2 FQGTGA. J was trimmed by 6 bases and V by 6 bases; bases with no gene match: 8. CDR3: CASRPLAGPAGELFF. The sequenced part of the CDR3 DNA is TGTGCCAGCAGACCTCTAGCGGGACCGGCCGGGGAG. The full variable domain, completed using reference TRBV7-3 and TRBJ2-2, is GAGVSQTPSNKVTEKGKYVELRCDPISGHTALYWYRQSLGQGPEFLIYFQGTGAADDSGLPNDRFFAVRPEGSVSTLKIQRTERGDSAVYLCASRPLAGPAGELFFGEGSRLTVL.

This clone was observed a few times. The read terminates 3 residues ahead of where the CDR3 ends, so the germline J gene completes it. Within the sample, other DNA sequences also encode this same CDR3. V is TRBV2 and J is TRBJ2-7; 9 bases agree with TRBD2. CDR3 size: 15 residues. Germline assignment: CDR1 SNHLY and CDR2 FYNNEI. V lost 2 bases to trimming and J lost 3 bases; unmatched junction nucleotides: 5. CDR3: CASSESSGRRYEQYF. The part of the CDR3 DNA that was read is TGTGCCAGCAGTGAAAGTAGCGGGAGACGCTACGAG.